These T cell receptor beta chains were read from a single sample in a study of CD8+ T cells in alopecia areata. Assay used: immunoSEQ multiplex PCR; TCRdb lists only in-frame clones, some missing. The table records some 200,000 clones, 45% to 75% of them present only once. Sequenced here: CD4+ T cells sorted from blood, sampled at week 4, from a patient treated with tofacitinib. The receptors derive from a human donor with alopecia areata. Each CDR3 is given with its conserved first and last residue. Each record gives: CDR3 length, V gene, J gene, D gene, clone size, CDR3 DNA, CDR3 protein. A D gene is named only where the DNA matches it firmly. The size of a clone is reported for some rows only, either as once, few or many, or as a class for expanded clones.

>14|TRBV6-5|TRBJ1-1|-|-
TGTGCCAGCAGTTACTCGCTTTGGGGGACTGAAGCTTTCTTT
CASSYSLWGTEAFF
>14|TRBV28|TRBJ1-6|-|-
TGTGCCAGCAGTTTTACCTATACCAATTCACCCCTCCACTTT
CASSFTYTNSPLHF
>12|TRBV29-1|TRBJ1-5|-|few
TGCAGCGGGGGGGATGGGGATCAGCCCCAGCATTTT
CSGGDGDQPQHF
>14|TRBV10-3|TRBJ1-5|-|few
TGTGCCATCAGTGGCCAGGATAGCAATCAGCCCCAGCATTTT
CAISGQDSNQPQHF
>15|TRBV12-5|TRBJ1-6|-|once
TGTGCTAGTGGTTTGGTAGGCTATACAAATTCACCCCTCCACTTT
CASGLVGYTNSPLHF
>14|TRBV2|TRBJ2-5|-|-
TGTGCCAGCTCCGCCGACGGGGTATCGGAGACCCAGTACTTC
CASSADGVSETQYF
>13|TRBV6-1|TRBJ1-5|TRBD1|-
TGTGCCAGCAGTAAGCAGGGGGCTCAGCCCCAGCATTTT
CASSKQGAQPQHF
>13|TRBV29-1|TRBJ1-2|TRBD1|-
TGCAGCGTGGTTAGGACAGGAACAGGGGGCTACACCTTC
CSVVRTGTGGYTF
>16|TRBV2|TRBJ1-5|-|-
TGTGCCAGCGACAACGGGGGCAGAAGGGGCAATCAGCCCCAGCATTTT
CASDNGGRRGNQPQHF
>12|TRBV7-9|TRBJ1-1|-|-
TGTGCCAGCAGCTTAACAGGGTTTGAAGCTTTCTTT
CASSLTGFEAFF
>14|TRBV10-3|TRBJ2-2|TRBD1|-
TGTGCCATCAGTTGGACAGGGAGGACCGGGGAGCTGTTTTTT
CAISWTGRTGELFF
>12|TRBV2|TRBJ2-5|-|-
TGTGCCAGCAGGCCGTCTGGGGAGACCCAGTACTTC
CASRPSGETQYF
>14|TRBV5-6|TRBJ1-4|-|-
TGTGCCAGCAGCCCGATTGCAACTAATGAAAAACTGTTTTTT
CASSPIATNEKLFF
>13|TRBV2|TRBJ1-6|TRBD1|few
TGTGCCAGCACGGACAGGGGCAATTCACCCCTCCACTTT
CASTDRGNSPLHF
>13|TRBV15|TRBJ2-3|-|-
TGTGCCACCAGCAGAGACCCCACAGATACGCAGTATTTT
CATSRDPTDTQYF
>18|TRBV14|TRBJ2-7|-|-
TGTGCCAGCAGCCAAGATACTGTGTTCGTCTACAGGTCCTACGAGCAGTACTTC
CASSQDTVFVYRSYEQYF
>12|TRBV30|TRBJ1-2|-|-
TGTGCCCTAGGATGGACAACAGAAGGCTACACCTTC
CALGWTTEGYTF
>13|TRBV29-1|TRBJ1-1|-|-
TGCAGCGTGAAAGAAGCCGGGAACACTGAAGCTTTCTTT
CSVKEAGNTEAFF
>13|TRBV7-9|TRBJ1-2|-|-
TGTGCCAGCAGCTCTCGGGCAGGGGTTGGCTACACCTTC
CASSSRAGVGYTF
>14|TRBV27|TRBJ2-7|-|few
TGTGCCAGCAGTTCCCTGTCTAAGCGCTACGAGCAGTACTTC
CASSSLSKRYEQYF
>13|TRBV5-1|TRBJ1-1|-|-
TGCGCCAGCAGCTTTTCACAGCCCACTGAAGCTTTCTTT
CASSFSQPTEAFF
>13|TRBV10-3|TRBJ1-2|-|-
TGTGCCATCACTACTTTCCTTAACTATGGCTACACCTTC
CAITTFLNYGYTF
>14|TRBV2|TRBJ1-5|TRBD1|-
TGTGCCAGCAGTGATAGGGGGCCCAATCAGCCCCAGCATTTT
CASSDRGPNQPQHF
>12|TRBV7-9|TRBJ2-1|-|-
TGTGCCAGCAGCCCCGCTTACAATGAGCAGTTCTTC
CASSPAYNEQFF